A single T cell receptor beta chain is shown here with its context. Mismatch with germline at one junction end may stem from a read error. The sample comes from a study of blood T cell repertoires in COVID-19. Overall study context: COVID-19 samples, acute and convalescent, were from the United States, Italy and Spain. T cells, B-cell-depleted T cells, or PBMCs provided the cDNA or gDNA that served as material.

The germline CDR1 and CDR2 sequences are SGHTS and YDEGEE. The CDR3 spans 10 residues. In the authors' workflow: Scientists estimated how many nucleated cells there were by amplifying reference gene primers. Method: immunoSEQ multiplex PCR; TCRdb's copy keeps in-frame clones and lacks some. Clone size and the V and J calls come from that table; the DNA yielded D and trimming. The data contain hundreds of thousands of clones, around 82% of them singletons. The sequence derives from a woman between 50 and 59 years old who had recovered from COVID-19. Sequencing input: peripheral blood. V gene TRBV5-8 combines with J gene TRBJ1-2; D is uncertain. This CDR3 reads CASSLEAATF. The CDR3, as DNA: TGTGCCAGCAGCCTCGAGGCGGCGACTTTC.